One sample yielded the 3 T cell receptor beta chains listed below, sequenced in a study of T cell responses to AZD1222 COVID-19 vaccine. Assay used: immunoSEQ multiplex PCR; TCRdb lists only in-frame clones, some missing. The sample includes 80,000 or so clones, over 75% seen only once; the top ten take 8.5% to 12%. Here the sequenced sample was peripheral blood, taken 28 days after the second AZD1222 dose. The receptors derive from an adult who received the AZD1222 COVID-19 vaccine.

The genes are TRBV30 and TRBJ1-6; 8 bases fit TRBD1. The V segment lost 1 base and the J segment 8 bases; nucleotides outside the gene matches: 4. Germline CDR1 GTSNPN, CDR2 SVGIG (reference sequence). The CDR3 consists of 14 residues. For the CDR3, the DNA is TGTGCCTGGAGTGGCCGACAGGGGTATTCACCCCTCCACTTT. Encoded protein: CAWSGRQGYSPLHF.

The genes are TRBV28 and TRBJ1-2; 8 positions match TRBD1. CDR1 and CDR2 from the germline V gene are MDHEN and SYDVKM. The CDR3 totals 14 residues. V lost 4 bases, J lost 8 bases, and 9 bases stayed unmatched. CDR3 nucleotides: TGTGCCAGCAGTTCCCCAGGGGGCCCGCGGGGCTACACCTTC. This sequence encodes CASSSPGGPRGYTF.

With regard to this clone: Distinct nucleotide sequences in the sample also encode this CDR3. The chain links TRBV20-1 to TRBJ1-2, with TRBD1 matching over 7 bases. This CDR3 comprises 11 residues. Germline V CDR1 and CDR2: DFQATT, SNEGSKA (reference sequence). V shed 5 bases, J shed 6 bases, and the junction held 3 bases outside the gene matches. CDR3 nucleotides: TGCAGTGCTCAAACAGGGGATGGCTACACCTTC. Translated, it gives CSAQTGDGYTF.